What follows is one T cell receptor (beta chain) and its context. Its target is not known. Profiling relied on immunoSEQ multiplex PCR, and the TCRdb table lists in-frame clones only, not all of them. The sample has some 34,000 clones; roughly 79% are singletons. These data originate in a study of STAT5B mutations in CD4+ large granular lymphocyte leukemia. Healthy controls were blood donor buffy coats. Per germline, CDR1 SGHVS and CDR2 FQNEAQ. With V trimmed by 3 bases and J by 0 bases, 9 bases remained unmatched. The CDR3 totals 19 residues. Study-level findings and limits: No patients shared main leukemic clonotypes, though 20% to 25% appeared at low frequency elsewhere. Compared with healthy controls (2/35), patient top clones favored TRBV06 (8/27).

The specimen sequenced was CD4+ T cells from blood buffy coats. This sequence joins TRBV7-8 and TRBJ1-4, with 11 bases aligning to TRBD1. This TCR came from a human donor in good health. The CDR3 spells CASSFRTGGPRATNEKLFF. The CDR3 DNA reads as TGTGCCAGCAGCTTTCGGACAGGGGGCCCCCGCGCAACTAATGAAAAACTGTTTTTT.